The 32 T cell receptor beta chains given below trace back to one sample, sequenced in a study of PD-1 blockade in classical Hodgkin lymphoma. This table comes from immunoSEQ multiplex PCR, and its TCRdb copy is limited to in-frame clones, with some not included. The data contain thousands of clones, less than 90% of them singletons. As to time point: cycle 4 day 1 (C4D1), after five to seven weeks of nivolumab. Relapses following autologous stem cell transplantation were seen in all patients, with brentuximab vedotin exposure varying. Specimen: peripheral blood mononuclear cells (PBMCs), collected before the fourth cycle of nivolumab. Every receptor here comes from a human donor with classical Hodgkin lymphoma.

This CDR3 is CASTNEGGNTIYF. CDR3 nucleotide sequence: TGTGCCAGCACGAACGAGGGGGGAAACACCATATATTTT. The V gene is TRBV9, the J gene TRBJ1-3, with D tentatively TRBD1 (5 bases). CDR3 length: 13 amino acids. The germline CDR1 and CDR2 sequences are SGDLS and YYNGEE. Deletions cut 6 bases from V and 4 bases from J, with 11 bases between. The complete variable domain, with remaining parts taken from reference TRBV9 and TRBJ1-3, reads DSGVTQTPKHLITATGQRVTLRCSPRSGDLSVYWYQQSLDQGLQFLIQYYNGEERAKGNILERFSAQQFPDLHSELNLSSLELGDSALYFCASTNEGGNTIYFGEGSWLTVV.

This chain uses TRBV10-1 with TRBJ1-4; D is unclear. Germline-derived CDR1 and CDR2 are WNHNN and SYGVQD (reference sequence). V was trimmed by 5 bases and J by 3 bases, leaving 7 bases between them. There are 13 residues in the CDR3. DNA of the CDR3: TGCGCCAGCAGTTCCGGCTCTAATGAAAAACTGTTTTTT. Protein sequence: CASSSGSNEKLFF.

V and J are TRBV18 and TRBJ1-4; no clear D. Germline loops: CDR1 KGHSH, CDR2 LQKENI. The CDR3 sequence is 13 residues long. V lost 3 bases to trimming and J lost 4 bases, with 6 bases between them. CDR3 coding DNA: TGTGCCAGCTCACCGCTGATTAATGAAAAACTGTTTTTT. Translated: CASSPLINEKLFF.

This clone was counted between two and nine times. Here the CDR3 reads CASSPNQGGNQPQHF. For the CDR3, the DNA is TGTGCCAGCAGCCCGAACCAGGGGGGGAATCAGCCCCAGCATTTT. The chain joins TRBV7-6 to TRBJ1-5, with TRBD1 matching over 7 bases. V was pared by 5 bases and J by 4 bases, with 8 bases of the junction left unmatched. CDR3 length: 15 residues. Germline-derived CDR1 and CDR2 are SGHVS and FNYEAQ. The full variable domain, with the rest looked up from reference TRBV7-6 and TRBJ1-5, is GAGVSQSPRYKVTKRGQDVALRCDPISGHVSLYWYRQALGQGPEFLTYFNYEAQQDKSGLPNDRFSAERPEGSISTLTIQRTEQRDSAMYRCASSPNQGGNQPQHFGDGTRLSIL.

This CDR3 reads CASRRGANLNTGELFF. As DNA, the CDR3 is TGTGCCAGCAGGCGCGGGGCCAACCTGAACACCGGGGAGCTGTTTTTT. The V call is TRBV7-2, the J call TRBJ2-2; a weak D match, TRBD2 (6 bases). This CDR3 has 16 amino acids. Germline V gene sequence: CDR1 SGHTA, CDR2 FQGNSA. Trimming removed 6 bases from V and 1 base from J, with 15 bases in between.

The V call is TRBV19, the J call TRBJ1-2, with D hard to call. The V and J ends lost 6 bases and 0 bases respectively, with 11 bases between them. CDR3 length equals 14 residues. The V gene's germline CDR1 is LNHDA and CDR2 SQIVND (reference sequence). Here the CDR3 DNA reads TGTGCCAGTAGGCTGGGAGGTTCTAACTATGGCTACACCTTC. Translating gives CASRLGGSNYGYTF.

The chain's CDR3 is CASRLLGAFF. In nucleotides, the CDR3 is TGTGCCAGCAGGCTACTCGGAGCTTTCTTT. The V call is TRBV2, the J call TRBJ1-1; D is uncertain. The germline CDR1 and CDR2 sequences are SNHLY and FYNNEI. The V gene lost 6 bases and the J gene lost 10 bases, with 9 bases spanning the gap. The CDR3 consists of 10 residues.

The chain recombines TRBV6-5 with TRBJ2-5; D call uncertain. V lost 1 base and J 3 bases, leaving 15 bases between the germline ends. This CDR3 is 16 amino acids long. Germline values: CDR1 MNHEY, CDR2 SVGAGI. CDR3 sequence: CASSYYGPKKKETQYF. CDR3 in DNA: TGTGCCAGCAGTTACTATGGACCGAAAAAGAAAGAGACCCAGTACTTC.

In its sample, this clone was seen a few times. The chain recombines TRBV7-2 with TRBJ1-3; TRBD1 aligns across 10 bases. There are 14 residues in the CDR3. Per germline, CDR1 SGHTA and CDR2 FQGNSA. V lost 5 bases and J lost 4; bases outside the gene matches: 2. CDR3 amino acids: CASSLTGGGNTIYF. The DNA of the CDR3 is TGTGCCAGCAGCCTGACAGGGGGCGGAAACACCATATATTTT.

This sequence joins TRBV29-1 and TRBJ1-5, with D possibly TRBD1 on 6 matching bases. V was pared by 8 bases and J by 0 bases, with 32 bases between. There are 20 residues in the CDR3. Germline V gene lookup returns CDR1 SQVTM and CDR2 ANQGSEA. The CDR3 nucleotides are TGCAGCCCCACGGTGAAGGACAGCGTCAACCTTTTTTATAGCAATCAGCCCCAGCATTTT. Encoded protein: CSPTVKDSVNLFYSNQPQHF.

The chain carries TRBV15 and TRBJ1-5, with D maybe TRBD1 (5 bases). This CDR3 has 14 residues. Germline V lookup: CDR1 LNHNV, CDR2 YYDKDF (reference sequence). V lost 2 bases and J 3 bases, leaving 8 bases between the germline ends. CDR3 region: CATSRRGINQPQHF. Here the CDR3 DNA reads TGTGCCACCAGCAGACGGGGGATCAATCAGCCCCAGCATTTT.

The gene calls are TRBV5-1 and TRBJ2-2; tentatively, D is TRBD1 or TRBD2 (5 bases each). Between the trimmed V and J ends, which lost 2 bases and 0 bases, there was a span of 11 bases. The CDR3 runs to 16 residues. Germline values: CDR1 SGHRS, CDR2 YFSETQ. The chain's CDR3 is CASSFSGTANTGELFF. CDR3 nucleotide sequence: TGCGCCAGCAGCTTTTCCGGGACGGCGAACACCGGGGAGCTGTTTTTT.

As concerns this clone: The junction departs from germline at one end; a sequencing error may be responsible. The genes are TRBV5-3 and TRBJ1-2, with D perhaps TRBD1 (5 bases). TRBV5-3 has ORF status, its function being uncertain. The CDR3 spans 14 residues. This chain's CDR3 is CARSLGRAKYGYTF. CDR3 nucleotide sequence: TGTGCCAGAAGCTTGGGCAGGGCTAAATATGGCTACACCTTC.

In its sample, this clone was seen once. The V gene is TRBV25-1, the J gene TRBJ2-5, with D possibly matching TRBD1 (5 bases). The CDR3 spans 15 residues. Trimming took off 3 bases at V and 5 bases at J, with 16 bases between the two ends. Germline CDR1 reads MGHDK; CDR2 reads SYGVNS. The CDR3 spells CASSDYTQGSETQYF. Here the CDR3 DNA reads TGTGCCAGCAGTGATTACACGCAGGGCTCGGAGACCCAGTACTTC.

This clone was recorded only once. The rearrangement uses TRBV11-2 and TRBJ1-1; D remains unclear. CDR1 and CDR2 (germline): SGHAT, FQNNGV. V lost 1 base and J lost 4, with 4 bases in between. The CDR3 spans 12 residues. CDR3 nucleotide sequence: TGTGCCAGCAGCTTAGGATTCACTGAAGCTTTCTTT. It is translated as CASSLGFTEAFF.

This clone was counted once. The chain joins TRBV5-8 to TRBJ1-1; D not resolved. Trimming took 0 bases from V and 8 from J, leaving 8 bases between them. The germline CDR1 and CDR2 sequences are SGHTS and YDEGEE. The CDR3 sequence is 12 residues long. CDR3 in amino acids: CASSLVGREAFF. The CDR3 nucleotides are TGTGCCAGCAGCTTGGTGGGTAGGGAAGCTTTCTTT.

This chain connects TRBV5-1 to TRBJ2-5, with unresolved D. Per germline, CDR1 SGHRS and CDR2 YFSETQ. The CDR3 spans 13 residues. Trimming removed 4 bases at V and 4 bases at J, with 11 bases between. The CDR3 reads CASSAVAPETQYF. CDR3 sequence (DNA): TGCGCCAGCAGCGCCGTGGCGCCAGAGACCCAGTACTTC.

The chain employs TRBV7-2 and TRBJ1-2; D is unresolved. The CDR3 runs to 15 residues. The germline V gene encodes CDR1 SGHTA and CDR2 FQGNSA. V was cut by 5 bases and J by 1 base, with 14 bases left in between. The chain's CDR3 is CASSLGRNINYGYTF. In DNA form, the CDR3 reads TGTGCCAGCAGCCTCGGGCGTAATATTAACTATGGCTACACCTTC.

The V call is TRBV5-5, the J call TRBJ1-6, with D possibly TRBD1 on 5 matching bases. V lost 4 bases, J lost 6 bases, and 14 bases lay in between. Germline-derived CDR1 and CDR2 are SGHKS and YYEKEE (reference sequence). The CDR3 spans 15 residues. The DNA for the CDR3 is TGTGCCAGCAGCCGAATCAGGGATAGTAATTCACCCCTCCACTTT. Amino acids: CASSRIRDSNSPLHF.

The V and J genes are TRBV4-1 and TRBJ2-2, with D perhaps matching TRBD1 (5 bases). The CDR3 has 15 amino acids. V shed 4 bases and J shed 4 bases, with 13 bases lying between them. Germline CDR1 is MGHRA and CDR2 is YSYEKL. CDR3 nucleotide sequence: TGCGCCAGCAGCCCACAACTCACAGGCACCGGGGAGCTGTTTTTT. It specifies CASSPQLTGTGELFF.

The CDR3 protein is CAWSVQVNEKLFF. CDR3 nucleotides: TGTGCCTGGAGTGTACAGGTTAATGAAAAACTGTTTTTT. The rearrangement links TRBV30 to TRBJ1-4, with D maybe TRBD1 (5 bases). Germline CDR1 is GTSNPN and CDR2 is SVGIG (reference sequence). Trimming removed 0 bases at V and 4 bases at J, with 6 bases between. This CDR3 has 13 residues.

This chain joins TRBV5-1 and TRBJ2-3; 12 nucleotides match TRBD2. V lost 2 bases to trimming and J lost 5 bases; unmatched junction nucleotides: 6. CDR1 and CDR2 (germline): SGHRS, YFSETQ. There are 16 residues in the CDR3. The CDR3 region has the DNA TGCGCCAGCAGCTTTCTAGCGGGAGGGCCGAAAGATACGCAGTATTTT. This encodes CASSFLAGGPKDTQYF.

The V gene is TRBV5-6, the J gene TRBJ1-4, with a tentative D call TRBD1 (6 bases). This CDR3 is built from 13 residues. Germline V lookup: CDR1 SGHDT, CDR2 YYEEEE. With 5 bases removed from V and 4 bases from J, the gap between germline ends came to 9 bases. The CDR3 loop is CASRDSFNEKLFF. The CDR3 nucleotides read TGTGCCAGCAGGGACAGCTTTAATGAAAAACTGTTTTTT.

This clone was seen just once. This chain uses TRBV29-1 with TRBJ2-3; 8 bases match TRBD2. After removal of 3 bases from V and 3 bases from J, the junction contained 8 bases not matched to a gene. Germline assignment: CDR1 SQVTM and CDR2 ANQGSEA. The CDR3 is made up of 15 amino acids. CDR3 sequence reads: CSVDGWRGATDTQYF. CDR3 nucleotides: TGCAGCGTTGATGGGTGGCGGGGGGCTACAGATACGCAGTATTTT.

The gene calls are TRBV19 and TRBJ1-1; 10 nucleotides line up with TRBD1. The CDR3 has 15 amino acids. Looked up from germline, CDR1 is LNHDA and CDR2 is SQIVND (reference sequence). The trim removed 6 bases at V and 4 bases at J, leaving 8 bases unmatched. DNA for the CDR3: TGTGCCAGTAGCGACAGGGGGCTGTCCTCCACTGAAGCTTTCTTT. Its translation is CASSDRGLSSTEAFF.

DNA for the CDR3: TGTGCCAGCAGCCTAAGGGACAGGGGTTCCTATGGCTACACCTTC. This sequence encodes CASSLRDRGSYGYTF. V and J are TRBV14 and TRBJ1-2, with 10 bases lining up with TRBD1. The V segment lost 4 bases and the J segment 4 bases; nucleotides outside the gene matches: 6. The CDR3 consists of 15 residues. Germline values: CDR1 SGHDN, CDR2 FVKESK.

This chain links TRBV10-3 with TRBJ2-3; 13 nucleotides line up with TRBD2. V was clipped by 6 bases and J by 6 bases; unmatched bases: 3. Per germline, CDR1 ENHRY and CDR2 SYGVKD. The CDR3 sequence is 14 residues long. The CDR3 loop reads CAIRGTSGADTQYF. Here the CDR3 DNA reads TGTGCCATCAGGGGGACTAGCGGGGCTGATACGCAGTATTTT.

This chain connects TRBV10-3 to TRBJ2-6, with D possibly TRBD2 on 6 matching bases. With 6 bases removed from V and 0 bases from J, the gap between germline ends came to 24 bases. CDR1 ENHRY and CDR2 SYGVKD come from the germline V gene. CDR3 size: 20 residues. The CDR3 DNA follows: TGTGCCATCAGGAGGGCCAATTTTAAGGGACTGAACTCTGGGGCCAACGTCCTGACTTTC. Its translation: CAIRRANFKGLNSGANVLTF.

The V call is TRBV11-2, the J call TRBJ1-3, with 9 bases lining up with TRBD1. The length of the CDR3 is 16 residues. In germline, CDR1 is SGHAT, CDR2 FQNNGV. V lost 0 bases and J lost 5; bases outside the gene matches: 5. CDR3 coding DNA: TGTGCCAGCAGCTTAGAAGGCGGGACAGGGAGAAACACCATATATTTT. The encoded protein is CASSLEGGTGRNTIYF. Full variable domain (rest looked up from reference TRBV11-2 and TRBJ1-3): EAGVAQSPRYKIIEKRQSVAFWCNPISGHATLYWYQQILGQGPKLLIQFQNNGVVDDSQLPKDRFSAERLKGVDSTLKIQPAKLEDSAVYLCASSLEGGTGRNTIYFGEGSWLTVV.

The CDR3 here is CTSRLMLVRKTYGYTF. The DNA for the CDR3 is TGCACCAGCAGACTCATGCTTGTGCGAAAGACCTATGGCTACACCTTC. V and J are TRBV1 and TRBJ1-2. TRBV1 is given as a pseudogene. The CDR3 totals 16 residues.

In this sample, this clone turned up a few times. This chain links TRBV7-6 with TRBJ2-2, with D perhaps TRBD2 (5 bases). Trimming pared 3 bases from V and 7 bases from J, leaving 9 bases between. The germline V gene has CDR1 SGHVS and CDR2 FNYEAQ. CDR3 length: 13 residues. CDR3 sequence (DNA): TGTGCCAGCAGCTTGGGGAGTATCGGGGAGCTGTTTTTT. It yields the protein CASSLGSIGELFF.

For the CDR3, the DNA is TGTGCCAGCAGCTTCAAGTGGATCCCCCTCAATACGCAGTATTTT. It translates to CASSFKWIPLNTQYF. V is TRBV7-9 and J is TRBJ2-3; D uncertain. The CDR3 runs to 15 residues. From germline, CDR1 is SEHNR and CDR2 FQNEAQ (reference sequence). The V end was cut by 3 bases, the J end by 7 bases, with 17 bases between.